Given below is one T cell receptor (beta chain) in context. The data were produced by immunoSEQ multiplex PCR, yet TCRdb's version contains in-frame clones alone and is incomplete. The table includes some 95,000 clones, around 90% detected once. These data are taken from a study of blood T cell repertoires in COVID-19. On the study more broadly: Samples came from the United States, Italy and Spain, spanning acute and convalescent COVID-19.

Input material: peripheral blood. The receptor was derived from a human donor with active COVID-19. The donor label of this sample is uncertain.

The CDR3 sequence is CASSLDLAGYEQYF. The CDR3, as DNA: TGTGCCAGCAGCTTAGATCTAGCAGGCTACGAGCAGTACTTC. The chain recombines TRBV7-9 with TRBJ2-7; tentatively, D is TRBD2 (5 bases). Looked up from germline, CDR1 is SEHNR and CDR2 is FQNEAQ (reference sequence). The ends were cut back, 1 base at V and 3 bases at J, with 10 bases in the middle. This CDR3 contains 14 residues.